This T cell receptor (beta chain) emerged from a study of regulatory T cells in long-lasting Graves disease. Overall study context: For under 3 months, newly diagnosed Graves' patients had been taking antithyroid drugs. Overall study results and limits: Newly diagnosed disease favored TRBV20-1 and TRBJ2-1 over persistent disease.

Germline assignment: CDR1 KGHDR and CDR2 SFDVKD. Trimming cost V 1 base and J 0 bases; bases outside gene matches: 7. The CDR3 runs 19 residues. Arm-PCR of CDR3 regions and iRepertoire HTBI primers were used to build TCR beta libraries. TCRdb recomputed calls from the multiplex PCR reads with MiXCR, one row per CDR3 protein. The sample holds fewer than 500,000 distinct CDR3 sequences, around 15% seen once. This clonotype was seen at least ten times. Its target is not known. Described time point: newly diagnosed GD, antithyroid drugs for less than 3 months. Making the TCR library involved RNA that had been extracted from PBMCs. It was by American Thyroid Association guidelines that Graves' disease was diagnosed. These data were also filed under a second study, of T cells in Graves' hyperthyroidism and ophthalmopathy. That report adds: The majority of expanded thyroid clonotypes above 0.001 also appeared in blood.

The sample was peripheral blood mononuclear cells (PBMCs), taken at new diagnosis, from a patient treated with antithyroid drugs. The TCR was taken from a man aged 40-49 years with Graves disease. The chain couples TRBV24-1 to TRBJ2-1; 11 nucleotides match TRBD1. The CDR3 sequence: CATSDLRTGGGGSYNEQFF. DNA for the CDR3: TGTGCCACCAGTGATTTAAGGACAGGGGGCGGGGGCTCCTACAATGAGCAGTTCTTC.